This paragraph covers one TCR beta chain sequence. These data are taken from a study of OX40 agonist ivuxolimab in advanced cancers. This table comes from immunoSEQ multiplex PCR, and its TCRdb copy is limited to in-frame clones, with some not included. The sample lists tens of thousands of clones; under 90% were seen once. Per the germline V gene, CDR1 is SGHDN and CDR2 is FVKESK. This CDR3 region has 14 residues. The V gene lost 4 bases and the J gene lost 0 bases, with 9 bases spanning the gap. The chain recombines TRBV14 with TRBJ1-2, with D unresolved. Here the sequenced sample was CD4+ or CD8+ T cells sorted from blood, taken in a trial of the OX40 agonist ivuxolimab. This receptor was identified in an adult with an advanced solid tumor such as melanoma, head and neck, liver or kidney cancer. CDR3 residues: CASSPTLANYGYTF. CDR3 nucleotides: TGTGCCAGCAGCCCCACCCTAGCTAACTATGGCTACACCTTC. The full variable domain, with the rest looked up from reference TRBV14 and TRBJ1-2, is EAGVTQFPSHSVIEKGQTVTLRCDPISGHDNLYWYRRVMGKEIKFLLHFVKESKQDESGMPNNRFLAERTGGTYSTLKVQPAELEDSGVYFCASSPTLANYGYTFGSGTRLTVV.